This T cell receptor beta chain came from a study of control samples from healthy donors and cancer patients. This CDR3 region has 12 residues. CDR1 MDHEN and CDR2 SYDVKM come from the germline V gene. Trimming took 6 bases from V and 3 from J, leaving 8 bases between them. The method was immunoSEQ multiplex PCR; TCRdb's version includes in-frame clones alone and lacks a portion of them. The sample lists 60,000 to 95,000 clones; around 86% were seen once. Input material: PBMCs. V is TRBV28 and J is TRBJ2-5; tentative D call: TRBD1 (5 bases). The sequence was collected from a woman in her 50s with colorectal cancer. CDR3 in DNA: TGTGCCAGCAGCTCGACAGAAGAGACCCAGTACTTC. Its translation: CASSSTEETQYF.